The 10 T cell receptor beta chains below come from one sample, sequenced in a study of shared clonotypes between healthy human individuals. Profiling relied on immunoSEQ multiplex PCR, and the TCRdb table lists in-frame clones only, not all of them. This sample has under 1,900,000 clones; about 98.5% occur once, and the top ten carry under 0.45%. The sequencing sample was made of naive CD4+ T cells sorted from blood. Specified subset: CD45RA+ positively selected. These receptor sequences come from a man aged 25-40 years in good health.

This chain links TRBV5-6 with TRBJ2-7; D may be TRBD1 (5 bases). V gave up 4 bases and J gave up 1 base, with 15 bases separating them. Looked up from germline, CDR1 is SGHDT and CDR2 is YYEEEE. The CDR3 runs to 15 residues. The CDR3 region has the DNA TGTGCCAGCAGCCCCCGGCAGGGTAAATCCTACGAGCAGTACTTC. Protein sequence: CASSPRQGKSYEQYF.

CDR3 nucleotides: TGCAGCGTCGGGACAGGGACTACCGGGGAGCTGTTTTTT. Translation: CSVGTGTTGELFF. The chain joins TRBV29-1 to TRBJ2-2; 9 nucleotides match TRBD1. The CDR3 has 13 amino acids. The germline V gene has CDR1 SQVTM and CDR2 ANQGSEA. V dropped 6 bases and J dropped 5; count of bases not matched to a gene: 4.

This rearrangement joins TRBV7-9 to TRBJ2-1, with 11 bases lining up with TRBD2. Germline V gives CDR1 SEHNR, CDR2 FQNEAQ (reference sequence). CDR3 size: 15 residues. J lost 7 bases, V lost 5 bases, and 7 bases had no gene match. DNA for the CDR3: TGTGCCAGCAGCCTAACCCCTAGCGGGAGGAATGAGCAGTTCTTC. This gives the protein CASSLTPSGRNEQFF.

The gene calls are TRBV6-5 and TRBJ1-4, with D possibly being TRBD1 (6 bases). This CDR3 has 15 residues. The germline V and J ends were trimmed by 2 bases and 4 bases, with 11 bases remaining between them. In germline, CDR1 is MNHEY, CDR2 SVGAGI. CDR3 sequence: CASSYQTGVNEKLFF. CDR3 sequence (DNA): TGTGCCAGCAGTTACCAGACAGGAGTTAATGAAAAACTGTTTTTT.

The table lists this clone with a few counts. The V and J genes are TRBV11-2 and TRBJ2-2; 7 nucleotides align to TRBD1. Germline CDR1 reads SGHAT; CDR2 reads FQNNGV. The V gene end was trimmed by 3 bases and the J gene end by 2 bases; junction bases not matched to a gene: 6. The CDR3 is made up of 16 amino acids. The CDR3 loop is CASSFRVGGNTGELFF. CDR3 bases: TGTGCCAGCAGCTTCAGGGTAGGGGGCAACACCGGGGAGCTGTTTTTT.

The chain employs TRBV10-3 and TRBJ2-3; the D call may be TRBD1 or TRBD2 (5 bases each). There are 18 residues in the CDR3. Germline CDR1 and CDR2: ENHRY and SYGVKD. V lost 6 bases, J lost 4 bases, and 26 bases lay in between. CDR3 in amino acids: CAISLGAWRAYVADTQYF. The CDR3, as DNA: TGTGCCATCAGCCTAGGGGCGTGGCGGGCCTATGTCGCAGATACGCAGTATTTT.

This chain connects TRBV28 to TRBJ2-1, with 10 bases lining up with TRBD2. The CDR3 sequence is 13 residues long. The V gene's germline CDR1 is MDHEN and CDR2 SYDVKM. The ends lost 11 bases at V and 7 bases at J; junction bases unmatched: 8. The CDR3 reads CAGTSGIRNEQFF. DNA for the CDR3: TGTGCCGGTACTAGCGGGATAAGGAATGAGCAGTTCTTC.

This chain links TRBV7-8 with TRBJ2-7; 14 bases are a match to TRBD2. Trimming took 3 bases from V and 0 from J; bases not matched to a gene: 7. The CDR3 is made up of 18 amino acids. CDR1 is SGHVS, CDR2 FQNEAQ, per germline. The CDR3 sequence: CASSLVGLAGALSYEQYF. For the CDR3, the DNA is TGTGCCAGCAGCTTGGTGGGACTAGCGGGAGCCCTCTCCTACGAGCAGTACTTC.

The chain combines TRBV2 with TRBJ1-1; D is perhaps TRBD1 (5 bases). The CDR3 loop spans 11 amino acids. The germline V gene encodes CDR1 SNHLY and CDR2 FYNNEI. Trimming shortened V by 7 bases and J by 7 bases, and 10 bases separated the two germline ends. Written as DNA, the CDR3 is TGTGCCAGCACTAACCAGGGTGAAGCTTTCTTT. Translated, it gives CASTNQGEAFF. Using reference TRBV2 and TRBJ1-1 for the parts outside the CDR3, the full variable domain is EPEVTQTPSHQVTQMGQEVILRCVPISNHLYFYWYRQILGQKVEFLVSFYNNEISEKSEIFDDQFSVERPDGSNFTLKIRSTKLEDSAMYFCASTNQGEAFFGQGTRLTVV.

The V gene is TRBV5-6, the J gene TRBJ2-1, with D perhaps matching TRBD1 (5 bases). Germline CDR1 and CDR2: SGHDT and YYEEEE. The CDR3 extends over 15 amino acids. Trimming shortened V by 2 bases and J by 0 bases, and 9 bases separated the two germline ends. The CDR3 is CASSLYRSSYNEQFF. The CDR3 nucleotides are TGTGCCAGCAGCTTATACAGGAGCTCCTACAATGAGCAGTTCTTC.